A single sample gave rise to the 18 T cell receptor beta chains below, sequenced in a study of blood T cell repertoires in COVID-19. Libraries were prepared by immunoSEQ multiplex PCR; TCRdb keeps only in-frame clonotypes and omits some of them. The sample includes tens of thousands of clones, 80% to 90% of them seen just once. The sequenced sample was peripheral blood. All receptors derive from a man aged 55 to 70 with acute or convalescent COVID-19.

V usage is TRBV2 and J usage is TRBJ1-6; possible D gene TRBD1, 6 bases. The CDR3 has 19 amino acids. Trimming removed 6 bases at V and 6 bases at J, with 27 bases between. CDR1 and CDR2 (germline): SNHLY, FYNNEI. CDR3 region: CASSQYAKVPGHLNSPLHF. The CDR3, as DNA: TGTGCCAGCAGCCAGTACGCGAAAGTTCCGGGACACCTTAATTCACCCCTCCACTTT.

The chain recombines TRBV6-5 with TRBJ1-1; 7 bases match TRBD1. Losses at the gene ends were 2 bases for V and 1 base for J; bases not matched to a gene: 1. The CDR3 runs to 14 residues. Looked up from germline, CDR1 is MNHEY and CDR2 is SVGAGI. The CDR3 region has the DNA TGTGCCAGCAGTTACGGGACAGAGAACACTGAAGCTTTCTTT. Translated: CASSYGTENTEAFF.

This rearrangement joins TRBV2 to TRBJ2-3; a weak D match, TRBD2 (6 bases). This CDR3 is 15 amino acids long. Trimming took off 2 bases at V and 2 bases at J, with 11 bases between the two ends. Germline V gene data show CDR1 as SNHLY and CDR2 as FYNNEI. The CDR3 DNA reads as TGTGCCAGCAGTGAACTCGGGGAGGACACAGATACGCAGTATTTT. It codes for CASSELGEDTDTQYF.

This chain links TRBV19 with TRBJ2-1; 9 bases fit TRBD2. Germline lookup yields CDR1 LNHDA and CDR2 SQIVND (reference sequence). The CDR3 is made up of 16 amino acids. V gave up 2 bases and J gave up 2 bases; unmatched junction bases: 4. CDR3 sequence reads: CASSIQTSGTYNEQFF. The CDR3 nucleotides read TGTGCCAGTAGTATACAGACTAGCGGCACCTACAATGAGCAGTTCTTC. Supplemented by reference TRBV19 and TRBJ2-1, the full variable domain reads DGGITQSPKYLFRKEGQNVTLSCEQNLNHDAMYWYRQDPGQGLRLIYYSQIVNDFQKGDIAEGYSVSREKKESFPLTVTSAQKNPTAFYLCASSIQTSGTYNEQFFGPGTRLTVL.

This chain connects TRBV19 to TRBJ1-2, with 9 nucleotides matching TRBD1. Germline lookup yields CDR1 LNHDA and CDR2 SQIVND (reference sequence). The CDR3 loop spans 15 amino acids. The J segment lost 7 bases and the V segment lost 3 bases, leaving 9 bases of the junction unmatched. The CDR3 spells CASSIGTGGSAGYTF. CDR3 nucleotide sequence: TGTGCCAGTAGTATTGGAACAGGGGGCTCGGCTGGCTACACCTTC.

The chain is built from TRBV5-1 and TRBJ2-7; 9 nucleotides agree with TRBD1. CDR1 SGHRS and CDR2 YFSETQ come from the germline V gene. Trimming removed 0 bases from V and 1 base from J; junction bases left unmatched: 5. This CDR3 has 16 residues. The CDR3 nucleotides read TGCGCCAGCAGCTTGGCATCGGACAGGGGATCCTACGAGCAGTACTTC. This sequence encodes CASSLASDRGSYEQYF.

V usage is TRBV29-1 and J usage is TRBJ2-7; 7 nucleotides agree with TRBD1. CDR3 length: 13 amino acids. The trim removed 7 bases at V and 0 bases at J, leaving 6 bases unmatched. Germline loops: CDR1 SQVTM, CDR2 ANQGSEA. The CDR3 DNA reads as TGCAGCGCTCTGACAGGGAACTCCTACGAGCAGTACTTC. Translation gives CSALTGNSYEQYF.

This clone was counted a few times. The chain is built from TRBV7-9 and TRBJ1-5, with D maybe TRBD1 (6 bases). The germline V gene has CDR1 SEHNR and CDR2 FQNEAQ (reference sequence). Trimming cost V 6 bases and J 4 bases, with 13 bases left between them. The CDR3 has 14 amino acids. Here the CDR3 DNA reads TGTGCCAGCAGTCGGGACACCGTTAATCAGCCCCAGCATTTT. Its protein is CASSRDTVNQPQHF.

This chain uses TRBV11-2 with TRBJ2-3; TRBD2 matches at 8 bases. The CDR3 has 16 residues. V trimming: 5 bases; J trimming: 5 bases; junction bases outside the gene matches: 12. The germline gives CDR1 SGHAT, CDR2 FQNNGV. The CDR3 loop is CASSRLRGAAIDTQYF. CDR3 nucleotide sequence: TGTGCCAGCAGCCGATTGCGGGGGGCCGCGATAGATACGCAGTATTTT.

This chain connects TRBV5-1 to TRBJ2-2, with D tentatively TRBD1 (6 bases). CDR3 length: 15 amino acids. Germline V gene sequence: CDR1 SGHRS, CDR2 YFSETQ. V lost 4 bases, J lost 6 bases, and 16 bases lay in between. CDR3 loop: CASSLDRRRAGELFF. The CDR3 DNA is TGCGCCAGCAGCCTAGACAGGAGACGGGCCGGGGAGCTGTTTTTT.

This chain joins TRBV6-5 and TRBJ1-4; possibly TRBD1 for D (5 bases). V lost 8 bases to trimming and J lost 2 bases, with 15 bases between them. Germline CDR1 is MNHEY and CDR2 is SVGAGI. CDR3 size: 15 residues. The CDR3 sequence is CASRPGVTTNEKLFF. CDR3 DNA: TGTGCCAGCCGCCCGGGGGTCACCACTAATGAAAAACTGTTTTTT.

This chain links TRBV11-3 with TRBJ2-7, with 7 nucleotides matching TRBD1. Germline assignment: CDR1 SGHNT and CDR2 YENEEA. The CDR3 covers 15 residues. The junction had 8 bases not matched to a gene; V was cut back by 3 bases and J by 3 bases. This CDR3 reads CASSLGQLGVYEQYF. The CDR3 DNA reads as TGTGCCAGCAGCTTGGGACAGTTGGGAGTCTACGAGCAGTACTTC. The complete variable domain, with remaining parts taken from reference TRBV11-3 and TRBJ2-7, reads EAGVVQSPRYKIIEKKQPVAFWCNPISGHNTLYWYLQNLGQGPELLIRYENEEAVDDSQLPKDRFSAERLKGVDSTLKIQPAELGDSAVYLCASSLGQLGVYEQYFGPGTRLTVT.

The gene calls are TRBV18 and TRBJ1-6; TRBD1 matches 7 bases. Germline-derived CDR1 and CDR2 are KGHSH and LQKENI. This CDR3 is built from 15 residues. V lost 6 bases to trimming and J lost 6 bases; unmatched junction nucleotides: 8. Here the CDR3 reads CASSQFRDSNSPLHF. DNA for the CDR3: TGTGCCAGCTCGCAATTCCGGGACAGTAATTCACCCCTCCACTTT.

The V gene is TRBV18, the J gene TRBJ2-2, with 7 bases that match TRBD1. The germline V gene encodes CDR1 KGHSH and CDR2 LQKENI. The CDR3 sequence is 15 residues long. V shed 2 bases, J shed 6 bases, and the junction held 6 bases outside the gene matches. CDR3 sequence (DNA): TGTGCCAGCTCACCAACTACAGGGGTCCCCGGGGAGCTGTTTTTT. As protein: CASSPTTGVPGELFF. Filled out from reference TRBV18 and TRBJ2-2, the complete variable domain reads NAGVMQNPRHLVRRRGQEARLRCSPMKGHSHVYWYRQLPEEGLKFMVYLQKENIIDESGMPKERFSAEFPKEGPSILRIQQVVRGDSAAYFCASSPTTGVPGELFFGEGSRLTVL.

The chain joins TRBV30 to TRBJ1-5; D is perhaps TRBD1 (6 bases). Germline CDR1 reads GTSNPN; CDR2 reads SVGIG (reference sequence). The CDR3 runs to 15 residues. The V end lost 2 bases, the J end lost 3 bases, and 14 bases lay between the germline ends. CDR3 sequence: CAWSSRGGVNQPQHF. The CDR3, as DNA: TGTGCCTGGAGTTCTAGAGGGGGGGTCAATCAGCCCCAGCATTTT.

The CDR3 nucleotides are TGCGCCAGCAGCCAAGCTAGCAAGATGAACATTCAGTACTTC. Translation gives CASSQASKMNIQYF. The genes are TRBV4-1 and TRBJ2-4; D perhaps matches TRBD2 (5 bases). This CDR3 region has 14 residues. Trimming stripped 1 base from V and 7 bases from J, with 11 bases between. From germline, CDR1 is MGHRA and CDR2 YSYEKL.

J is TRBJ1-5 and V is TRBV6-6, with D uncertain. V lost 2 bases, J lost 7 bases, and 9 bases lay in between. The CDR3 covers 13 residues. Per germline, CDR1 MNHNY and CDR2 SVGAGI (reference sequence). This CDR3 is CASSYGTEQPQHF. The CDR3 region has the DNA TGTGCCAGCAGTTACGGTACAGAACAGCCCCAGCATTTT.

The chain recombines TRBV12-2 with TRBJ1-2. TRBV12-2 is assigned pseudogene status. CDR3 length equals 16 residues. In DNA, the CDR3 is TGTGCAAGTCGCTTAGCTTTCTCTTTTCTAAACTATGGCTACACCTTC. It specifies CASRLAFSFLNYGYTF.